Below, one T cell receptor (beta chain) is given with its context. Antigen unknown. With 60 Vbeta and 13 Jbeta primers, the PCR was carried out. Generated by immunoSEQ multiplex PCR, the TCRdb table keeps only in-frame clones and is missing some. Here the sample spans 150,000 or so clones, roughly 80% being singletons. This CDR3 has 14 amino acids. Germline V gives CDR1 SGHKS, CDR2 YYEKEE (reference sequence). Trimming at V came to 4 bases and at J to 10 bases, leaving 9 bases not matched to a gene. The data derive from a study of cytomegalovirus exposure and HLA in healthy donors. Findings and caveats of the study: High specificity and sensitivity for cytomegalovirus status were reported for the classifier. A later analysis appeared to link common viral pathogens to several of the most significant clusters.

The source is a man in his thirties or forties in good health and CMV-seropositive. The sample consisted of PBMCs. The chain carries TRBV5-5 and TRBJ1-2; TRBD1 agrees at 11 bases. The CDR3 DNA sequence: TGTGCCAGCAGCCGTGCGGGACAGGGGGGGGACTACACCTTC. Translating gives CASSRAGQGGDYTF.